This T cell receptor (beta chain) was retrieved from a study of blood T cells in healthy people across ages. With a J-beta primer mix and a sample-barcoded 5' primer, a second PCR ran about 6 to 11 cycles. Each CDR3 protein is one row after TCRdb ran MiXCR on the 5' RACE reads. Of around 1,100,000 distinct CDR3 sequences detected, roughly two fifths appear once; the ten largest clones hold about 12%. As to this clonotype: An end of the junction does not agree with germline; a read error may underlie this.

There are 14 residues in the CDR3. Germline-derived CDR1 and CDR2 are LGHNA and YSLEER. The J gene is TRBJ1-2, the V gene TRBV4-3, with 9 positions matching TRBD1. This sequence originates from a man younger than 35 in good health. Sequenced: blood. The CDR3 is CASSPRTGDYGHTF. In DNA, the CDR3 is TGCGCCAGCAGCCCCCGGACAGGGGACTATGGCCACACCTTC.